The entry below gives a single TCR beta chain sequence along with its context. The source of the sample is a study of control samples from healthy donors and cancer patients. Sequencing was performed with immunoSEQ multiplex PCR; in TCRdb, only in-frame clones are kept and a portion is missing. The data show about 46,000 clones, roughly 90% seen once. Losses at the gene ends were 5 bases for V and 4 bases for J; bases not matched to a gene: 4. CDR1 SGHVS and CDR2 FQNEAQ come from the germline V gene. The CDR3 has 16 amino acids. The gene calls are TRBV7-8 and TRBJ2-2; TRBD2 agrees at 13 bases. This sequence originates from a man aged 45-60 years with head and neck cancer. What was sequenced was PBMCs. CDR3 nucleotides: TGTGCCAGCAGCGCCACTAGCGGGGGGGGCACCGGGGAGCTGTTTTTT. Translating it yields CASSATSGGGTGELFF.